Presented here are 13 T cell receptor beta chains from one specimen sequenced in a study of cytomegalovirus exposure and HLA in healthy donors. The PCR was carried out with 60 Vbeta primers and 13 Jbeta primers. Libraries were prepared by immunoSEQ multiplex PCR; TCRdb keeps only in-frame clonotypes and omits some of them. The table includes approximately 150,000 clones, 60% to 85% detected once. Sequences were obtained from PBMCs. The receptors derive from a man over 45 in good health and CMV-seropositive.

This chain links TRBV18 with TRBJ1-5, with 12 bases identical to TRBD1. Looked up from germline, CDR1 is KGHSH and CDR2 is LQKENI. V shed 6 bases and J 7 bases; nucleotides not matched to a gene: 7. CDR3 size: 15 residues. CDR3 sequence: CASSLGTGGGQPQHF. CDR3 bases: TGTGCCAGCTCCCTAGGGACAGGGGGCGGGCAGCCCCAGCATTTT.

V gene TRBV7-9 combines with J gene TRBJ2-1; D is unresolved. Trimming removed 4 bases at V and 9 bases at J, with 10 bases between. Germline lookup yields CDR1 SEHNR and CDR2 FQNEAQ (reference sequence). The CDR3 totals 12 residues. The CDR3 nucleotides are TGTGCCAGCAGCTCCTCTTCGGGTGAGCAGTTCTTC. This encodes CASSSSSGEQFF.

This clone was detected only once. The chain links TRBV5-1 to TRBJ2-1; D is perhaps TRBD2 (5 bases). This CDR3 is 15 amino acids long. Germline V lookup: CDR1 SGHRS, CDR2 YFSETQ. Trimming pared 4 bases from V and 9 bases from J, leaving 20 bases between. The CDR3 DNA is TGCGCCAGCAGCCCCCCCCTTGGGAGTAGTGGTGAGCAGTTCTTC. Protein: CASSPPLGSSGEQFF.

V and J are TRBV28 and TRBJ1-3; D gene unclear. The CDR3 contains 14 residues. V lost 6 bases to trimming and J lost 5 bases, with 14 bases between them. Looked up from germline, CDR1 is MDHEN and CDR2 is SYDVKM. The CDR3 nucleotides are TGTGCCAGCAGCCACGGTTTCCTAAGAAACACCATATATTTT. The encoded protein is CASSHGFLRNTIYF.

This chain connects TRBV5-1 to TRBJ1-6; D possibly corresponds to TRBD1 (6 bases). The CDR3 has 15 amino acids. From germline, CDR1 is SGHRS and CDR2 YFSETQ. The V end was cut by 4 bases, the J end by 7 bases, with 15 bases between. CDR3 in DNA: TGCGCCAGCAGCCTCTCAACAGGGCTGAATTCACCCCTCCACTTT. Amino acids: CASSLSTGLNSPLHF.

This clone was observed once. The chain combines TRBV18 with TRBJ2-1; TRBD2 agrees at 10 bases. This CDR3 has 15 amino acids. V was clipped by 4 bases and J by 8 bases; unmatched bases: 8. Germline CDR1 reads KGHSH; CDR2 reads LQKENI. CDR3 nucleotide sequence: TGTGCCAGCTCACGACCTAGCGGGAGCAGGGATGAGCAGTTCTTC. Its protein product is CASSRPSGSRDEQFF.

This clone was seen just once. The genes are TRBV28 and TRBJ2-7; 11 positions match TRBD1. The trim removed 10 bases at V and 3 bases at J, leaving 11 bases unmatched. This CDR3 has 15 amino acids. Per germline, CDR1 MDHEN and CDR2 SYDVKM. The CDR3 loop reads CATSPSGQGDYEQYF. The CDR3 nucleotides are TGTGCCACCAGCCCTTCGGGACAGGGGGACTACGAGCAGTACTTC. Based on the CDR3 plus reference TRBV28 and TRBJ2-7, the full variable domain is DVKVTQSSRYLVKRTGEKVFLECVQDMDHENMFWYRQDPGLGLRLIYFSYDVKMKEKGDIPEGYSVSREKKERFSLILESASTNQTSMYLCATSPSGQGDYEQYFGPGTRLTVT.

A remark on this clone: Sequence at one end of the junction differs from germline and may be a read error. The chain has TRBV7-7 and TRBJ2-5; 12 positions agree with TRBD1. This CDR3 comprises 15 residues. In germline, CDR1 is SSHAT, CDR2 FNYEAQ (reference sequence). The CDR3, as DNA: TGTGCTAGCAGCTCCGGGACAGGGGGCCTTGAGACCCAGTACTTC. Its translation is CASSSGTGGLETQYF.

The table lists this clone with a few counts. The V gene is TRBV11-1, the J gene TRBJ1-2; possibly TRBD1 for D (5 bases). From germline, CDR1 is SGHAT and CDR2 FQDESV (reference sequence). With 5 bases removed from V and 5 bases from J, the gap between germline ends came to 9 bases. The CDR3 loop spans 12 amino acids. This CDR3 reads CASSQSGYGYTF. The CDR3 DNA follows: TGTGCCAGCAGCCAATCAGGGTATGGCTACACCTTC.

This CDR3 reads CASSSPPRDSRLRSSYNSPLHF. The DNA of the CDR3 is TGTGCCAGCAGCTCCCCCCCCCGGGACAGCAGGCTCAGGAGCTCCTATAATTCACCCCTCCACTTT. The rearrangement uses TRBV7-8 and TRBJ1-6; 7 bases map to TRBD1. V lost 4 bases, J lost 0 bases, and 21 bases stayed unmatched. Germline V lookup: CDR1 SGHVS, CDR2 FQNEAQ. CDR3 length: 22 residues.

The rearrangement links TRBV6-5 to TRBJ1-4; D call uncertain. The CDR3 is made up of 15 amino acids. V lost 4 bases and J 8 bases, leaving 17 bases between the germline ends. Germline V CDR1 and CDR2: MNHEY, SVGAGI. In nucleotides, the CDR3 is TGTGCCAGCAGTTCCCCGACAAAGGGAGGGGAAAAACTGTTTTTT. This encodes CASSSPTKGGEKLFF.

This clone turned up a few times. The chain links TRBV4-2 to TRBJ2-7; maybe TRBD2 (5 bases). There are 13 residues in the CDR3. V lost 3 bases to trimming and J lost 5 bases, with 11 bases between them. The germline V gene has CDR1 LGHNA and CDR2 YNFKEQ. The CDR3 DNA follows: TGTGCCAGCAGCCAGGGAGCGCGCCACGAGCAGTACTTC. Its translation: CASSQGARHEQYF.

In this sample, this clone turned up a few times. CDR3 DNA sequence: TGTGCCAGCAGCCCCCTCGGGACTAGCGGACAAGAGACCCAGTACTTC. Translating it yields CASSPLGTSGQETQYF. This sequence joins TRBV11-2 and TRBJ2-5; 11 bases map to TRBD2. The CDR3 length is 16 residues. Germline V gene data show CDR1 as SGHAT and CDR2 as FQNNGV. J gave up 2 bases and V 5 bases, and 7 bases lay outside the gene matches.